This T cell receptor beta chain was sequenced during a study of blood T cell repertoires in COVID-19. Overall study context: Acute-phase and convalescent COVID-19 samples originated in the United States, Italy and Spain. Sources were T cells, B-cell-depleted T cells, or PBMCs; the material itself was cDNA or gDNA.

CDR3 length: 16 amino acids. V gave up 5 bases and J gave up 2 bases, with 17 bases separating them. Germline V gene data show CDR1 as LNHDA and CDR2 as SQIVND (reference sequence). Per the study methods: Reference gene primer amplification yielded estimated nucleated cell counts. The table came from immunoSEQ multiplex PCR; TCRdb's copy has only in-frame clones and leaves some out. That table supplies the V and J calls and clone size; D and trimming were determined from the DNA. Of about 61,000 clones in the sample, about 90% were seen once. The V and J genes are TRBV19 and TRBJ2-3, with a possible D match to TRBD1 (5 bases). This clonotype was sampled from a man older than 75 in a cohort sampled during active COVID-19. Material for sequencing was peripheral blood. The CDR3 bases are TGTGCCAGTAGTGACCCTCTACGGACATCCACAGATACGCAGTATTTT. Protein: CASSDPLRTSTDTQYF.